Below are 21 T cell receptor beta chains sequenced from a single sample in a study of neurological immune-mediated disorders. Time point denoted: longitudinal time-point 2. One entry per CDR3 protein results from TCRdb running MiXCR on the 5' RACE reads. The sample has approximately 89,000 distinct CDR3 sequences, 13% seen once. The material sequenced was PBMCs. These receptors were taken from a female donor with HTLV-1-associated myelopathy (HAM/TSP).

This clonotype has a count of ten or more. V usage is TRBV28 and J usage is TRBJ2-5; D not certain. V was clipped by 7 bases and J by 5 bases, with 17 bases between them. This CDR3 region has 14 residues. From germline, CDR1 is MDHEN and CDR2 SYDVKM. CDR3 nucleotide sequence: TGTGCCAGCACGCTACCGGGTATAATCGAGACCCAGTACTTC. Its translation: CASTLPGIIETQYF.

This clonotype was picked up many times. The chain has TRBV4-1 and TRBJ1-5; D is possibly TRBD1 (5 bases). Germline V lookup: CDR1 MGHRA, CDR2 YSYEKL. V was trimmed by 0 bases and J by 5 bases, leaving 11 bases between them. The CDR3 has 15 residues. CDR3 sequence (DNA): TGCGCCAGCAGCCAAGACCCCGCAGGGTATCAGCCCCAGCATTTT. Its protein product is CASSQDPAGYQPQHF.

A remark on this clonotype: A junction end diverges from the germline sequence, so it may reflect a read error. The chain combines TRBV15 with TRBJ2-2; no reliable D call. The CDR3 is 18 residues long. Germline V gives CDR1 LNHNV, CDR2 YYDKDF (reference sequence). The CDR3 loop reads CATNRARLEDEDTGELFF. CDR3 sequence (DNA): TGTGCTACCAACAGAGCCCGTTTAGAGGACGAAGACACCGGGGAGCTGTTTTTT.

This clonotype was seen many times. V gene TRBV28 combines with J gene TRBJ2-7; a weak D match, TRBD1 (5 bases). The CDR3 spans 14 residues. Deletions cut 7 bases from V and 2 bases from J, with 15 bases between. Germline CDR1 MDHEN, CDR2 SYDVKM. CDR3 coding DNA: TGTGCCAGCAACATTGGACAATCCACCTACGAGCAGTACTTC. Residues: CASNIGQSTYEQYF.

This clonotype was observed a few times. This chain joins TRBV5-6 and TRBJ2-7, with 9 bases lining up with TRBD2. V gave up 4 bases and J gave up 0 bases; unmatched junction bases: 5. CDR1 SGHDT and CDR2 YYEEEE come from the germline V gene. The CDR3 totals 15 residues. In DNA, the CDR3 is TGTGCCAGCAGCGGAATAGCGGGGGACTCCTACGAGCAGTACTTC. Translated: CASSGIAGDSYEQYF.

This clonotype was seen at least ten times. This chain links TRBV7-9 with TRBJ1-5, with 7 bases identical to TRBD1. The V gene end was trimmed by 0 bases and the J gene end by 4 bases; junction bases not matched to a gene: 9. This CDR3 has 17 amino acids. Germline CDR1 reads SEHNR; CDR2 reads FQNEAQ (reference sequence). In nucleotides, the CDR3 is TGTGCCAGCAGCTTAGCGCAGTACAGGGGTTCAAATCAGCCCCAGCATTTT. Translation: CASSLAQYRGSNQPQHF.

This clonotype showed up just a few times. This chain connects TRBV6-6 to TRBJ2-1, with 8 bases aligning to TRBD2. Germline CDR1 is MNHNY and CDR2 is SVGAGI (reference sequence). The V segment lost 0 bases and the J segment 2 bases; nucleotides outside the gene matches: 3. The CDR3 length is 16 residues. CDR3 in DNA: TGTGCCAGCAGTTACTCTGGGCGGGGGGCCTACAATGAGCAGTTCTTC. Protein product: CASSYSGRGAYNEQFF.

This clonotype was picked up many times. The rearrangement joins TRBV7-2 to TRBJ1-1; D is undetermined. The CDR3 spans 13 residues. Trimming removed 6 bases at V and 4 bases at J, with 12 bases between. CDR1 and CDR2 from the germline V gene are SGHTA and FQGNSA. CDR3 loop: CASSPTAGTEAFF. The DNA of the CDR3 is TGTGCCAGCAGTCCCACAGCGGGCACTGAAGCTTTCTTT.

This clonotype was detected ten times or more. The V and J genes are TRBV7-7 and TRBJ2-3, with a tentative D call TRBD2 (5 bases). Trimming took off 4 bases at V and 4 bases at J, with 12 bases between the two ends. CDR3 length: 14 residues. CDR1 is SSHAT and CDR2 is FNYEAQ in the germline V gene (reference sequence). CDR3 in DNA: TGTGCCAGCAGCTCGTCCCCCGGGGCAGATACGCAGTATTTT. Its protein is CASSSSPGADTQYF. Drawing the rest from reference TRBV7-7 and TRBJ2-3, the complete variable domain is GAGVSQSPRYKVTKRGQDVTLRCDPISSHATLYWYQQALGQGPEFLTYFNYEAQPDKSGLPSDRFSAERPEGSISTLTIQRTEQRDSAMYRCASSSSPGADTQYFGPGTRLTVL.

V is TRBV19 and J is TRBJ2-7, with a weak D call TRBD1 (6 bases). V was clipped by 2 bases and J by 2 bases, with 10 bases between them. CDR1 is LNHDA and CDR2 is SQIVND in the germline V gene (reference sequence). This CDR3 has 14 amino acids. The CDR3 DNA reads as TGTGCCAGTAGTATATCGGCAGGGGCCTACGAGCAGTACTTC. Translated, it gives CASSISAGAYEQYF.

In this sample, this clonotype turned up many times. This chain links TRBV5-1 with TRBJ1-6, with D possibly being TRBD1 (5 bases). This CDR3 spans 14 amino acids. V was trimmed by 0 bases and J by 8 bases, leaving 9 bases between them. Germline lookup yields CDR1 SGHRS and CDR2 YFSETQ. The CDR3 DNA reads as TGCGCCAGCAGCTTGGGAGTAGGGGATTCACCCCTCCACTTT. It translates to CASSLGVGDSPLHF.

This clonotype was found many times. The chain recombines TRBV5-6 with TRBJ2-6; D is ambiguous. The V gene's germline CDR1 is SGHDT and CDR2 YYEEEE. Trimming cost V 4 bases and J 0 bases, with 17 bases left between them. The CDR3 extends over 18 amino acids. CDR3 sequence: CASSLRRSVSSGANVLTF. The DNA for the CDR3 is TGTGCCAGCAGCCTCCGACGGTCAGTGTCCTCTGGGGCCAACGTCCTGACTTTC.

This clonotype came up many times. The chain links TRBV7-9 to TRBJ2-1; TRBD2 matches 8 bases. With V trimmed by 5 bases and J by 3 bases, 3 bases remained unmatched. Germline V gene sequence: CDR1 SEHNR, CDR2 FQNEAQ (reference sequence). CDR3 length equals 14 residues. The CDR3 loop is CASSPGGGYNEQFF. DNA for the CDR3: TGTGCCAGCAGCCCCGGGGGGGGCTACAATGAGCAGTTCTTC.

This clonotype was detected once. This chain joins TRBV7-8 and TRBJ2-7; TRBD1 matches at 12 bases. CDR3 size: 15 residues. J gave up 5 bases and V 4 bases, and 6 bases lay outside the gene matches. Germline CDR1 is SGHVS and CDR2 is FQNEAQ. CDR3 nucleotide sequence: TGTGCCAGCAGCTGGGCCGGGACAGGGGGCGACGAGCAGTACTTC. Protein product: CASSWAGTGGDEQYF.

The sample holds many counts of this clonotype. V usage is TRBV28 and J usage is TRBJ2-7; tentatively, D is TRBD1 (6 bases). Germline V lookup: CDR1 MDHEN, CDR2 SYDVKM. V shed 7 bases and J shed 3 bases, with 10 bases lying between them. The CDR3 is made up of 12 amino acids. The CDR3 DNA reads as TGTGCCAGCAAAACAGGGTACTACGAGCAGTACTTC. This codes for CASKTGYYEQYF.

This clonotype has just a few counts. The rearrangement uses TRBV20-1 and TRBJ2-3, with D perhaps TRBD1 or TRBD2 (5 bases each). Germline values: CDR1 DFQATT, CDR2 SNEGSKA (reference sequence). Between the trimmed V and J ends, which lost 0 bases and 2 bases, there was a span of 15 bases. The CDR3 is 16 residues long. CDR3 amino acids: CSARDKASGATDTQYF. DNA for the CDR3: TGCAGTGCTAGAGATAAGGCCTCCGGGGCCACAGATACGCAGTATTTT.

This clonotype was counted many times. The rearrangement joins TRBV28 to TRBJ2-7; TRBD2 is a possible D gene (5 bases). CDR1 and CDR2 (germline): MDHEN, SYDVKM. The CDR3 spans 17 residues. The V and J ends lost 1 base and 3 bases respectively, with 19 bases between them. In DNA form, the CDR3 reads TGTGCCAGCAGTTTATTAAATGGGGAACGGGGATACTACGAGCAGTACTTC. Protein product: CASSLLNGERGYYEQYF.

Concerning this clonotype: The junction and the germline gene differ at one end; a read error may be behind it. The chain employs TRBV18 and TRBJ2-5, with unresolved D. The CDR3 loop spans 15 amino acids. Germline CDR1 KGHSH, CDR2 LQKENI. CDR3 loop: CARSPRQENQETQYF. The CDR3 bases are TGTGCCAGGTCACCACGGCAGGAGAACCAAGAGACCCAGTACTTT.

This clonotype was seen at least ten times. The chain combines TRBV7-7 with TRBJ2-1; a weak D match, TRBD2 (5 bases). CDR3 length: 15 residues. With 3 bases removed from V and 5 bases from J, the gap between germline ends came to 14 bases. Per germline, CDR1 SSHAT and CDR2 FNYEAQ (reference sequence). As DNA, the CDR3 is TGTGCCAGCAGCTTTGGAGCGGCGTCGGACAATGAGCAGTTCTTC. Translated, it gives CASSFGAASDNEQFF.

The table lists this clonotype with a few counts. The rearrangement uses TRBV28 and TRBJ1-1, with D unresolved. Trimming removed 5 bases from V and 13 bases from J, with 17 bases in between. In germline, CDR1 is MDHEN, CDR2 SYDVKM. This CDR3 is built from 12 residues. The CDR3 DNA follows: TGTGCCAGCAGTCCTGCCGGGCCATCGGATTTCTTT. Its translation is CASSPAGPSDFF.

Turning to this clonotype: A much larger clone sits a single nucleotide away, making a read error possible. The gene calls are TRBV9 and TRBJ2-1, with TRBD2 identical over 14 bases. The length of the CDR3 is 15 residues. Germline loops: CDR1 SGDLS, CDR2 YYNGEE. V shed 0 bases and J 10 bases; nucleotides not matched to a gene: 3. CDR3 amino acids: CASSVGTSGGREQFF. The CDR3 DNA follows: TGTGCCAGCAGCGTAGGGACTAGCGGGGGGAGAGAGCAGTTCTTC.